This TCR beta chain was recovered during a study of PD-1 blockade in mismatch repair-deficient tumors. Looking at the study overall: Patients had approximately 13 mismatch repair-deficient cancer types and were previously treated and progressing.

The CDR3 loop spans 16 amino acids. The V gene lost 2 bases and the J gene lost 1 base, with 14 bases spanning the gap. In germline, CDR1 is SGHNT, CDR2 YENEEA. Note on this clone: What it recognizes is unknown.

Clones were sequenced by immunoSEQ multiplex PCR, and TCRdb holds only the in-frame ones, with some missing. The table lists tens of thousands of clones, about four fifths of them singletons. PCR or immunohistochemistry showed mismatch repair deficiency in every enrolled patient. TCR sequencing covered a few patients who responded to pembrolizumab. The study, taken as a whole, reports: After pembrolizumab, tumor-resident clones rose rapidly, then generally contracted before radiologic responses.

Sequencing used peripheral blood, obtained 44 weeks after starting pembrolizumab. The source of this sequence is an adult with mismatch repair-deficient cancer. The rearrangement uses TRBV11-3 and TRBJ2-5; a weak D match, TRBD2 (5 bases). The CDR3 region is CASSLWEWGTQETQYF. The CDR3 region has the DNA TGTGCCAGCAGCTTATGGGAGTGGGGTACCCAAGAGACCCAGTACTTC.